This TCR beta chain was sequenced for a study of T cell changes during pregnancy in multiple sclerosis. The data were produced by immunoSEQ multiplex PCR, yet TCRdb's version contains in-frame clones alone and is incomplete. In the table there are nearly 110,000 clones, 92% of which are singletons. Trimming cost V 0 bases and J 6 bases, with 8 bases left between them. Germline V gives CDR1 LGHNA, CDR2 YNFKEQ. The CDR3 length is 14 residues. The chain carries TRBV4-2 and TRBJ2-2; D is ambiguous. The receptor's source is a female donor with multiple sclerosis, enrolled in a pregnancy study. The sample consisted of peripheral blood, taken after pregnancy. DNA of the CDR3: TGTGCCAGCAGCCAAGATCTAATCCCCGGGGAGCTGTTTTTT. Translating it yields CASSQDLIPGELFF.